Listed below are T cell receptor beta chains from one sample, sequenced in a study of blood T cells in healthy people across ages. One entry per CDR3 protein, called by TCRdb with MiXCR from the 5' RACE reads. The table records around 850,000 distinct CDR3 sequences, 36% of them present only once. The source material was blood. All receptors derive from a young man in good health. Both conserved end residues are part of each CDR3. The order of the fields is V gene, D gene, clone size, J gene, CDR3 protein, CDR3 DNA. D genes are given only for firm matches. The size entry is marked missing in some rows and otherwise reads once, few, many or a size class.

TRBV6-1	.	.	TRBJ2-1	CASRVTLATLNEQFF	TGTGCCAGCAGGGTGACACTCGCCACCCTCAATGAGCAGTTCTTC
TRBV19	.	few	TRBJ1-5	CASTPGPEPGMNQPQHF	TGTGCCAGTACTCCCGGGCCCGAGCCAGGGATGAATCAGCCCCAGCATTTT
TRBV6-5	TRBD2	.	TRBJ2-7	CASSLAGTSAYNEQYF	TGTGCCAGCAGTTTGGCCGGGACTAGCGCCTACAATGAGCAGTACTTC
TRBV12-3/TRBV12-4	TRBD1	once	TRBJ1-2	CAGSAGTGLYTF	TGTGCCGGCAGTGCCGGGACAGGGCTCTACACCTTC
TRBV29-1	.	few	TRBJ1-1	CSVLTDVVWYTEAFF	TGCAGCGTTCTCACCGACGTCGTTTGGTACACTGAAGCTTTCTTT
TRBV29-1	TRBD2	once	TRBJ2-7	CSVWDYPYNEQYF	TGCAGCGTTTGGGACTACCCATACAATGAGCAGTACTTC
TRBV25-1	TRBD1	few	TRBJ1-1	CASRDRGRGNTEAFF	TGTGCCAGCAGGGACAGGGGCCGAGGGAACACTGAAGCTTTCTTT
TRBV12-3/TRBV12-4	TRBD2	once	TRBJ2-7	CASRRGGSYNEQYF	TGTGCCAGCAGGCGGGGGGGCTCCTACAATGAGCAGTACTTC
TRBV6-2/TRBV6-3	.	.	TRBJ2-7	CASSLNGRSYEQYF	TGTGCCAGCAGTTTGAACGGTCGCTCCTACGAGCAGTACTTC
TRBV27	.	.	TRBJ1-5	CASSLSSGGYQPQHF	TGTGCCAGCAGTTTATCTTCGGGGGGCTATCAGCCCCAGCATTTT
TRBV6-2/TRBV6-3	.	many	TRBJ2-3	CASSTHLGQWGDTQYF	TGTGCCAGCAGTACTCACCTCGGGCAGTGGGGAGATACGCAGTATTTT
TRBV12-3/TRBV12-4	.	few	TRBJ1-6	CASSNGVPHF	TGTGCCAGCAGTAACGGGGTACCCCACTTT
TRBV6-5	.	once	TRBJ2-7	CASRGRAYEQYF	TGTGCCAGCCGTGGCAGGGCCTACGAGCAGTACTTC
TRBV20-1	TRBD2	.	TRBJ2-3	CSAPLAGWGDTQYF	TGCAGTGCCCCACTAGCGGGGTGGGGGGATACGCAGTATTTT
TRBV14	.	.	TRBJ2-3	CASSRWTSGTDTRYF	TGTGCCAGCAGCCGTTGGACAAGTGGCACAGATACGCGGTATTTT
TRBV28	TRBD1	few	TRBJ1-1	CASSWPGGSMGEDFF	TGTGCCAGCAGTTGGCCAGGGGGCTCCATGGGGGAAGATTTCTTT
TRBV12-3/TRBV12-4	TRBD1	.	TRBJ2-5	CASSGSTGGQETQYF	TGTGCCAGCAGTGGATCCACAGGGGGCCAAGAGACCCAGTACTTC
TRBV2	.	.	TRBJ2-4	CASRGGLVRPKNIQYF	TGTGCCAGCAGAGGTGGACTGGTCAGGCCCAAAAACATTCAGTACTTC
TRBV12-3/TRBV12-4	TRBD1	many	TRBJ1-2	CASSPGQGAYGYTF	TGTGCCAGCAGCCCGGGACAGGGGGCCTATGGCTACACCTTC
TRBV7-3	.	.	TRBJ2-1	CASSSQPGRNEQFF	TGTGCCAGCAGCTCTCAACCAGGGCGCAATGAGCAGTTCTTC
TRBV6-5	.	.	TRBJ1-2	CASSYGAAVIYGYTF	TGTGCCAGCAGTTACGGGGCGGCAGTGATCTATGGCTACACCTTC
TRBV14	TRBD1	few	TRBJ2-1	CASSQENRGNEQFF	TGTGCCAGCAGCCAAGAAAACAGGGGAAATGAGCAGTTCTTC
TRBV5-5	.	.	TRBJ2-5	CASSLNVYGQYF	TGTGCCAGCAGCTTGAATGTCTACGGGCAGTACTTC
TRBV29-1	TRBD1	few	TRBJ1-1	CSVGDRVNTEAFF	TGCAGCGTTGGGGACAGGGTCAACACTGAAGCTTTCTTT
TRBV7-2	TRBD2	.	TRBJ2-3	CASSWTSGGGADTQYF	TGTGCCAGCAGCTGGACTAGCGGGGGAGGGGCAGATACGCAGTATTTT
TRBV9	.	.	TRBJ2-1	CASSASSSYNEQFF	TGTGCCAGCAGTGCAAGCAGCTCCTACAATGAGCAGTTCTTC
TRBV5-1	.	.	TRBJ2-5	CASSLGYGVNNEQYF	TGCGCCAGCAGCTTGGGCTACGGGGTAAACAATGAGCAGTACTTC
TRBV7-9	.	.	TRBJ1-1	CASSATGTRNTEAFF	TGTGCCAGCAGCGCCACCGGGACAAGGAACACTGAAGCTTTCTTT
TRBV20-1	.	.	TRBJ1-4	CSANLMGQTNEKLFF	TGCAGTGCTAATCTCATGGGGCAGACTAATGAAAAACTGTTTTTT
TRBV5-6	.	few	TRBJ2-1	CASSTRDGGSSYNEQFF	TGTGCCAGCAGCACGAGAGATGGGGGGAGCTCCTACAATGAGCAGTTCTTC
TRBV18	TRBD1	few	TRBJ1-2	CASSPGQASNYGYTF	TGTGCCAGCTCACCGGGACAGGCTTCTAACTATGGCTACACCTTC
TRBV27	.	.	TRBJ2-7	CASSSHRPVKNYEQYF	TGTGCCAGCAGTTCCCACCGTCCGGTCAAGAACTACGAGCAGTACTTC
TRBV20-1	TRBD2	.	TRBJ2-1	CSPLGGGNEQFF	TGCAGTCCCCTGGGGGGGGGCAATGAGCAGTTCTTC
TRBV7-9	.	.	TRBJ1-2	CASSSTRDGFDTF	TGTGCCAGCAGCTCTACCCGAGACGGGTTTGACACCTTC
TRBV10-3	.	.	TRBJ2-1	CAISEGPTNEQFF	TGTGCCATCAGTGAGGGGCCCACCAATGAGCAGTTCTTC
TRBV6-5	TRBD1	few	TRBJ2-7	CASSYSRGQGNEQYF	TGTGCCAGCAGTTACTCGAGGGGACAGGGTAACGAGCAGTACTTC
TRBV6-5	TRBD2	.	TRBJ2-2	CASSYSVGGAGGELFF	TGTGCCAGCAGTTACTCGGTCGGGGGGGCCGGCGGGGAGCTGTTTTTT
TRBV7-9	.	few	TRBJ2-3	CASSSDRADTQYF	TGTGCCAGCAGCTCAGACCGGGCAGATACGCAGTATTTT
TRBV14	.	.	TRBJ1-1	CASTRTFSNTEAFF	TGTGCCAGCACTCGTACTTTCTCGAACACTGAAGCTTTCTTT
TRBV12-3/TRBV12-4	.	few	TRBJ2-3	CASNVGVSTDTQYF	TGTGCCAGCAATGTGGGGGTTAGCACAGATACGCAGTATTTT
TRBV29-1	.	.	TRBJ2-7	CSVSIYYPSYEQYF	TGCAGCGTTTCTATCTACTACCCCTCCTACGAGCAGTACTTC
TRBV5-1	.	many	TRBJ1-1	CASSLEGKNTEAFF	TGCGCCAGCAGCTTGGAGGGTAAGAACACTGAAGCTTTCTTT